These 5 T cell receptor beta chains were all obtained from the same sample, sequenced in a study of Tregs in tolerant kidney transplant recipients. Produced via immunoSEQ multiplex PCR; TCRdb's table is partial and in-frame only. The data show 40,000 to 50,000 clones, over 85% seen once. The nonmyeloablative bone marrow transplants came from related graft donors, with transient mixed chimerism. The sequencing here drew on CD8+ T cells from blood (PBMCs), taken 12 months after the transplant. These receptors came from a human patient who received a combined kidney and bone marrow transplant. These T cells may partly come from the graft donor.

The chain couples TRBV5-6 to TRBJ2-5, with D possibly TRBD2 on 5 matching bases. Germline CDR1 SGHDT, CDR2 YYEEEE. This CDR3 region has 13 residues. Trimming removed 4 bases from V and 7 bases from J, with 14 bases in between. In DNA, the CDR3 is TGTGCCAGCAGCGCAACCGGACGGGGGACCCAGTACTTC. Its translation is CASSATGRGTQYF.

The chain joins TRBV4-1 to TRBJ1-2; possible D gene TRBD1, 6 bases. With 2 bases removed from V and 4 bases from J, the gap between germline ends came to 14 bases. Germline assignment: CDR1 MGHRA and CDR2 YSYEKL. The CDR3 totals 15 residues. DNA of the CDR3: TGCGCCAGCAGCCAAATAGGAGACAGGTCCTATGGCTACACCTTC. It yields the protein CASSQIGDRSYGYTF.

This clone has only one observation. The chain carries TRBV7-9 and TRBJ1-5, with D perhaps TRBD1 (5 bases). The germline V gene encodes CDR1 SEHNR and CDR2 FQNEAQ (reference sequence). Trimming cost V 3 bases and J 7 bases, with 16 bases left between them. The CDR3 contains 15 residues. The DNA for the CDR3 is TGTGCCAGCAGCTTCGGGGGGGGGTTCGGGCAGCCCCAGCATTTT. This gives the protein CASSFGGGFGQPQHF.

V is TRBV5-6 and J is TRBJ1-1, with D unresolved. V lost 6 bases and J 9 bases, leaving 15 bases between the germline ends. Germline CDR1 SGHDT, CDR2 YYEEEE. The CDR3 spans 12 residues. CDR3 sequence (DNA): TGTGCCAGCACCCGACCAGGAGGGAAAGCTTTCTTT. It specifies CASTRPGGKAFF.

This sequence joins TRBV11-3 and TRBJ1-1; the D gene is possibly TRBD1 (5 bases). Germline V gives CDR1 SGHNT, CDR2 YENEEA. Trimming cost V 5 bases and J 6 bases, with 16 bases left between them. The CDR3 is 14 residues long. CDR3 nucleotides: TGTGCCAGCAGCCCCGGTCGGGGGTGGCCTGAAGCTTTCTTT. As protein: CASSPGRGWPEAFF.